These 18 T cell receptor beta chains were all obtained from the same sample, sequenced in a study of cytomegalovirus exposure and HLA in healthy donors. 13 Jbeta primers and 60 Vbeta primers were used for the PCR. Produced via immunoSEQ multiplex PCR; TCRdb's table is partial and in-frame only. The sample contains approximately 190,000 clones, roughly 80% of which appear only once. The sample was PBMCs. The source of these receptors is a woman aged 18-30 years in good health and CMV-seronegative.

The chain uses TRBV7-8 and TRBJ2-1; 12 bases match TRBD2. The germline gives CDR1 SGHVS, CDR2 FQNEAQ. The CDR3 contains 17 residues. Trimming at V came to 1 base and at J to 8 bases, leaving 9 bases not matched to a gene. In nucleotides, the CDR3 is TGTGCCAGCAGCTTAGTTGTCGCGCTAGCGGGGGGGTATGAGCAGTTCTTC. This translates into CASSLVVALAGGYEQFF.

The J gene is TRBJ2-3, the V gene TRBV4-2, with 9 bases aligning to TRBD2. CDR1 is LGHNA, CDR2 YNFKEQ, per germline. This CDR3 is 15 amino acids long. With V trimmed by 8 bases and J by 1 base, 7 bases remained unmatched. In DNA form, the CDR3 reads TGTGCCAGCTCCTTTAGGACTAGCGGCACAGATACGCAGTATTTT. This codes for CASSFRTSGTDTQYF.

To note about this clone: The junction does not match germline at one end; this may be a read error. This chain links TRBV16 with TRBJ2-6, with D tentatively TRBD1 (5 bases). Germline V gene lookup returns CDR1 KGHSY and CDR2 FQNENV. CDR3 length: 11 residues. Here the CDR3 DNA reads TGTGCCAGCAGCGCTGACAGCACCATGGCTTTC. It specifies CASSADSTMAF.

This clone has only a few counts. This chain connects TRBV6-5 to TRBJ1-1, with a possible D match to TRBD1 (6 bases). V lost 4 bases to trimming and J lost 5 bases, with 8 bases between them. CDR1 MNHEY and CDR2 SVGAGI come from the germline V gene. The CDR3 is 12 residues long. The CDR3 coding sequence is TGTGCCAGCAGTTCCACAGGGACTGAAGCTTTCTTT. Protein product: CASSSTGTEAFF.

This chain joins TRBV5-1 and TRBJ2-2, with D perhaps matching TRBD2 (6 bases). With 2 bases removed from V and 1 base from J, the gap between germline ends came to 12 bases. The CDR3 has 16 amino acids. In germline, CDR1 is SGHRS, CDR2 YFSETQ. The CDR3 loop reads CASSLPGLENTGELFF. CDR3 in DNA: TGCGCCAGCAGCTTACCGGGACTCGAGAACACCGGGGAGCTGTTTTTT.

The J gene is TRBJ2-3, the V gene TRBV5-1, with D perhaps matching TRBD2 (6 bases). The CDR3 consists of 16 residues. The germline V and J ends were trimmed by 4 bases and 2 bases, with 17 bases remaining between them. Germline assignment: CDR1 SGHRS and CDR2 YFSETQ. Here the CDR3 reads CASSPGSTRPTDTQYF. CDR3 in DNA: TGCGCCAGCAGCCCCGGATCGACTAGACCCACAGATACGCAGTATTTT.

The chain recombines TRBV25-1 with TRBJ2-6; 8 bases align to TRBD1. CDR1 and CDR2 from the germline V gene are MGHDK and SYGVNS. The CDR3 consists of 18 residues. V gave up 4 bases and J gave up 4 bases; unmatched junction bases: 12. The CDR3 region has the DNA TGTGCCAGCAGTGTGGACAGGGTGGAATCTTACGGGGCCAACGTCCTGACTTTC. This codes for CASSVDRVESYGANVLTF. The full variable domain, its missing parts supplied by reference TRBV25-1 and TRBJ2-6, is EADIYQTPRYLVIGTGKKITLECSQTMGHDKMYWYQQDPGMELHLIHYSYGVNSTEKGDLSSESTVSRIRTEHFPLTLESARPSHTSQYLCASSVDRVESYGANVLTFGAGSRLTVL.

This rearrangement joins TRBV18 to TRBJ1-2; a weak D match, TRBD1 (6 bases). The CDR3 totals 15 residues. CDR1 and CDR2 (germline): KGHSH, LQKENI. Trimming took 3 bases from V and 0 from J, leaving 11 bases between them. CDR3 in amino acids: CASSPGQTTNYGYTF. DNA of the CDR3: TGTGCCAGCTCACCTGGACAGACTACTAACTATGGCTACACCTTC.

The genes are TRBV30 and TRBJ2-1; TRBD2 agrees at 10 bases. CDR1 and CDR2 (germline): GTSNPN, SVGIG (reference sequence). The CDR3 totals 15 residues. The junction had 12 bases not matched to a gene; V was cut back by 1 base and J by 12 bases. The CDR3 bases are TGTGCCTGGAGTGCGACTAGCGGGTCCCCAATGACGCAGTTCTTC. Translating gives CAWSATSGSPMTQFF.

The gene calls are TRBV6-5 and TRBJ2-7; D is unclear. Trimming removed 6 bases at V and 2 bases at J, with 8 bases between. Per germline, CDR1 MNHEY and CDR2 SVGAGI. This CDR3 has 12 residues. In DNA form, the CDR3 reads TGTGCCAGCAGCGGGTGGACCTACGAGCAGTACTTC. Its protein product is CASSGWTYEQYF.

The chain recombines TRBV5-6 with TRBJ1-1, with 9 positions matching TRBD1. V was clipped by 4 bases and J by 8 bases; unmatched bases: 3. Germline V lookup: CDR1 SGHDT, CDR2 YYEEEE. CDR3 length: 12 amino acids. Written as DNA, the CDR3 is TGTGCCAGCAGCAAAGACAGGGGGGAAGCTTTCTTT. It codes for CASSKDRGEAFF.

This chain uses TRBV18 with TRBJ2-3; 7 bases align to TRBD2. The CDR3 sequence is 15 residues long. Germline CDR1 reads KGHSH; CDR2 reads LQKENI. The V and J ends lost 3 bases and 1 base, in that order; junction bases with no gene match: 4. The CDR3 region is CASSPASGGTDTQYF. The CDR3 nucleotides read TGTGCCAGCTCACCGGCCAGCGGGGGCACAGATACGCAGTATTTT.

V and J are TRBV19 and TRBJ2-2; possibly TRBD1 for D (6 bases). Deletions cut 7 bases from V and 4 bases from J, with 16 bases between. Germline CDR1 reads LNHDA; CDR2 reads SQIVND (reference sequence). This CDR3 has 15 residues. The CDR3 spells CASNPGQRVTGELFF. For the CDR3, the DNA is TGTGCCAGTAATCCGGGACAAAGAGTCACCGGGGAGCTGTTTTTT.

The chain carries TRBV11-3 and TRBJ2-1; TRBD1 matches at 12 bases. With V trimmed by 4 bases and J by 5 bases, 9 bases remained unmatched. The CDR3 loop spans 17 amino acids. Germline V lookup: CDR1 SGHNT, CDR2 YENEEA. The CDR3 bases are TGTGCCAGCAGCTCTTCTATGGGACAGGGGGCTAACAATGAGCAGTTCTTC. Protein sequence: CASSSSMGQGANNEQFF.

This sequence joins TRBV2 and TRBJ2-1, with 11 bases that match TRBD2. The length of the CDR3 is 15 residues. The germline V gene encodes CDR1 SNHLY and CDR2 FYNNEI. Germline trimming cut 3 bases from V and 4 bases from J; bases unmatched to any gene: 2. In DNA form, the CDR3 reads TGTGCCAGCAGTGAGACTAGCGGGACATACAATGAGCAGTTCTTC. Its translation is CASSETSGTYNEQFF.

The chain has TRBV5-1 and TRBJ1-4; a possible D gene is TRBD1 (5 bases). Germline lookup yields CDR1 SGHRS and CDR2 YFSETQ. This CDR3 is built from 14 residues. V was cut by 4 bases and J by 8 bases, with 15 bases left in between. The CDR3 DNA reads TGCGCCAGCAGCCCGGGACTCGAGGGCGAAAAACTGTTTTTT. This gives the protein CASSPGLEGEKLFF.

The CDR3 bases are TGTGCCAGCTCACCATGGGAGGCGGTTAAAGGAAACACCATATATTTT. Its translation is CASSPWEAVKGNTIYF. This chain uses TRBV18 with TRBJ1-3; D gene unclear. CDR1 and CDR2 (germline): KGHSH, LQKENI. This CDR3 is built from 16 residues. Between the trimmed V and J ends, which lost 2 bases and 4 bases, there was a span of 15 bases. The entire variable domain, with the rest obtained from reference TRBV18 and TRBJ1-3, is as follows: NAGVMQNPRHLVRRRGQEARLRCSPMKGHSHVYWYRQLPEEGLKFMVYLQKENIIDESGMPKERFSAEFPKEGPSILRIQQVVRGDSAAYFCASSPWEAVKGNTIYFGEGSWLTVV.

The V and J genes are TRBV27 and TRBJ1-2; possibly TRBD1 for D (5 bases). The V and J ends lost 2 bases and 6 bases respectively, with 13 bases between them. Germline lookup yields CDR1 MNHEY and CDR2 SMNVEV (reference sequence). The CDR3 loop spans 14 amino acids. The CDR3 region has the DNA TGTGCCAGCAGTTTAATGGGCCGGGGGGATGGCTACACCTTC. This sequence encodes CASSLMGRGDGYTF.